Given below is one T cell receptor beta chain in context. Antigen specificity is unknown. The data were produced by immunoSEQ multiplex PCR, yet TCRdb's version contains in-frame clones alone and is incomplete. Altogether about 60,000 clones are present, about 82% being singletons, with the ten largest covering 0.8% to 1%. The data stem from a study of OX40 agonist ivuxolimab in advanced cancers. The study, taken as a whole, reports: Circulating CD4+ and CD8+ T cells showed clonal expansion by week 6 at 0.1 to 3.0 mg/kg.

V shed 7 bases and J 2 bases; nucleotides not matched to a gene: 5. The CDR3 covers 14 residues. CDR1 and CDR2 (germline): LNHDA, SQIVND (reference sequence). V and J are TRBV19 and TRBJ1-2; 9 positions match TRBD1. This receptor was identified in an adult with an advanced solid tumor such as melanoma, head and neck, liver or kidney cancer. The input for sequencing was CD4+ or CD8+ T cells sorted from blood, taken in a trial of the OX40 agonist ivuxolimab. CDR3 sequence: CASISGTGNYGYTF. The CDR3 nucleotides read TGTGCCAGTATTTCCGGGACAGGGAACTATGGCTACACCTTC.